The 6 T cell receptor beta chains listed next were all sequenced from one sample in a study of T-cell memory formation after mild COVID-19. TCRdb reprocessed the 5' RACE reads with MiXCR, giving one entry per CDR3 protein. Among under 300,000 distinct CDR3 sequences, over 8.5% were seen once, and the ten largest hold 20% to 25%. The sample was PBMCs or a T cell subset sorted from them (not recorded which). The receptors stem from a man aged 18 to 35 who had mild COVID-19 (a few samples of this study predate the infection). Cell type and time point are not known.

The chain joins TRBV6-5 to TRBJ2-5, with D possibly matching TRBD1 (5 bases). The V and J ends lost 2 bases and 2 bases respectively, with 12 bases between them. The CDR3 sequence is 15 residues long. CDR1 is MNHEY and CDR2 is SVGAGI in the germline V gene. For the CDR3, the DNA is TGTGCCAGCAGTTACAACAGGAACCAACAAGAGACCCAGTACTTC. Protein product: CASSYNRNQQETQYF.

This chain joins TRBV20-1 and TRBJ2-1, with D possibly TRBD2 on 6 matching bases. Germline V gene lookup returns CDR1 DFQATT and CDR2 SNEGSKA (reference sequence). The CDR3 is 15 amino acids. V was cut by 6 bases and J by 5 bases, with 20 bases left in between. The CDR3 DNA reads TGCAGTGCCCCCTTCTGGGGGGATACTAACAATGAGCAGTTCTTC. Translation: CSAPFWGDTNNEQFF.

A few counts support this clonotype. The junction departs from germline at one end; a sequencing error may be responsible. The chain combines TRBV5-1 with TRBJ2-2, with D maybe TRBD2 (6 bases). CDR3 length: 14 residues. The germline V gene has CDR1 SGHRS and CDR2 YFSETQ. This CDR3 reads CASSRLATPGELIF. CDR3 in DNA: TGCGCCAGCAGCCGTCTAGCGACCCCCGGGGAGCTGATTTTT.

This clonotype was detected many times. This chain joins TRBV12-3 or TRBV12-4 and TRBJ2-3; the D call may be TRBD1 or TRBD2 (5 bases each). The germline V and J ends were trimmed by 6 bases and 1 base, with 11 bases remaining between them. The CDR3 sequence is 14 residues long. The CDR3 sequence: CASSLRGGTDTQYF. The CDR3 coding sequence is TGTGCCAGCAGCTTAAGAGGGGGCACAGATACGCAGTATTTT.

This clonotype has only a few counts. In nucleotides, the CDR3 is TGCAGCGTTGGCAGTGGTGGTGAAGCTTTCTTT. This encodes CSVGSGGEAFF. The chain carries TRBV29-1 and TRBJ1-1, with D uncertain. The ends were cut back, 4 bases at V and 7 bases at J, with 10 bases in the middle. Germline V gives CDR1 SQVTM, CDR2 ANQGSEA. CDR3 length: 11 residues.

This clonotype was counted at least ten times. This chain joins TRBV12-3 or TRBV12-4 and TRBJ2-1; D uncertain. There are 14 residues in the CDR3. With 2 bases removed from V and 6 bases from J, the gap between germline ends came to 11 bases. The CDR3 coding sequence is TGTGCCAGCAGTTTAAGTGTCCTTGGCAATGAGCAGTTCTTC. Its protein is CASSLSVLGNEQFF.